A selection of T cell receptor beta chains follows, all from one sample in a study of blood T cell repertoires in COVID-19. TCRdb's copy holds only in-frame clones and misses some; the assay was immunoSEQ multiplex PCR. The table shows 95,000 to 100,000 clones, with around 92% occurring only once. The sequencing sample was made of peripheral blood. The receptor source for this set is a middle-aged man with active COVID-19. The CDR3 runs from the conserved cysteine through the conserved F or W. A D gene is named only where the DNA matches it firmly. Clone size is stated in some rows and not others, as once, few, many or a class when expanded.

J	V	D	size	length	CDR3	DNA
TRBJ2-7	TRBV5-1	NA	NA	16	CASSPPAATGRTEQYF	TGCGCCAGCAGCCCCCCTGCGGCGACAGGGAGGACCGAGCAGTACTTC
TRBJ2-1	TRBV10-2	NA	NA	17	CASFRGAPGRSYNEQFF	TGCGCCAGCTTCCGGGGGGCCCCCGGGAGGTCCTACAATGAGCAGTTCTTC
TRBJ2-7	TRBV10-3	TRBD1	NA	14	CAISSQGSTYEQYF	TGTGCCATCAGTTCACAGGGGTCGACCTACGAGCAGTACTTC
TRBJ1-5	TRBV5-6	NA	once	13	CASSLSRNQPQHF	TGTGCCAGCAGCTTGTCCAGGAATCAGCCCCAGCATTTT
TRBJ1-2	TRBV10-2	TRBD1	NA	13	CASTPGQYDGYTF	TGCGCCAGCACCCCGGGACAGTATGATGGCTACACCTTC
TRBJ2-1	TRBV27	NA	NA	15	CASSSSGGKSNEQFF	TGTGCCAGCAGTTCCAGCGGCGGGAAGTCCAATGAGCAGTTCTTC
TRBJ2-1	TRBV7-3	TRBD2	NA	16	CASSPKGGSGYNEQFF	TGTGCCAGCAGCCCCAAGGGCGGGAGTGGCTACAATGAGCAGTTCTTC
TRBJ2-1	TRBV28	TRBD2	NA	15	CASRPGLAGANEQFF	TGTGCCAGCAGACCTGGACTAGCGGGCGCCAATGAGCAGTTCTTC
TRBJ2-5	TRBV3-1/TRBV3-2	TRBD1	once	15	CASSQPGQGAETQYF	TGTGCCAGCAGCCAACCGGGACAGGGGGCTGAGACCCAGTACTTC
TRBJ2-3	TRBV2	NA	once	15	CASSAQTTSTDTQYF	TGTGCCAGCAGCGCGCAAACGACTAGCACAGATACGCAGTATTTT
TRBJ1-2	TRBV10-3	NA	NA	12	CAISEVGVGYTF	TGTGCCATCAGTGAGGTAGGGGTCGGCTACACCTTC
TRBJ2-2	TRBV19	TRBD1	NA	15	CASSILGQGAGELFF	TGTGCCAGTAGTATTTTGGGACAGGGGGCCGGGGAGCTGTTTTTT
TRBJ2-7	TRBV15	NA	NA	17	CATSRDQYVASSYEQYF	TGTGCCACCAGCAGAGATCAATACGTCGCTAGCTCCTACGAGCAGTACTTC
TRBJ2-1	TRBV2	NA	NA	14	CASSVNPASNEQFF	TGTGCCAGCAGTGTTAACCCCGCTAGCAATGAGCAGTTCTTC
TRBJ1-4	TRBV5-1	NA	NA	14	CASKGSMEGEKLFF	TGCGCCAGCAAAGGGAGCATGGAGGGCGAAAAACTGTTTTTT
TRBJ2-7	TRBV15	NA	NA	16	CATSRVPGWVIHEQYF	TGTGCCACCAGCAGAGTCCCAGGGTGGGTCATCCACGAGCAGTACTTC
TRBJ1-1	TRBV4-2	TRBD1	NA	14	CASSQGRDRGSAFF	TGTGCCAGCAGCCAGGGCCGGGACAGGGGATCGGCTTTCTTT
TRBJ2-1	TRBV10-3	TRBD2	NA	19	CAISESAGLAGSSYNEQFF	TGTGCCATCAGTGAGTCGGCAGGACTAGCGGGGTCCTCCTACAATGAGCAGTTCTTC
TRBJ1-2	TRBV19	TRBD1	NA	14	CASRTDRELSGYTF	TGTGCCAGTAGAACCGACAGGGAACTGAGCGGCTACACCTTC
TRBJ2-2	TRBV7-3	TRBD2	NA	17	CASSFAGGPLSTGELFF	TGTGCCAGCAGCTTTGCGGGAGGGCCCCTCTCCACCGGGGAGCTGTTTTTT
TRBJ2-1	TRBV5-1	TRBD2	NA	15	CASRFTSGGNNEQFF	TGCGCCAGCAGGTTTACTAGCGGGGGGAACAATGAGCAGTTCTTC
TRBJ2-7	TRBV29-1	TRBD2	once	13	CSVVGGSSYEQYF	TGCAGCGTTGTAGGCGGGAGCTCCTACGAGCAGTACTTC
TRBJ1-1	TRBV6-1	NA	NA	14	CASSDFSGNTEAFF	TGTGCCAGCAGTGATTTCTCAGGGAACACTGAAGCTTTCTTT
TRBJ1-2	TRBV4-1	NA	NA	15	CASSQDPGGKAGYTF	TGCGCCAGCAGCCAAGATCCGGGGGGAAAGGCGGGCTACACCTTC
TRBJ2-4	TRBV19	NA	NA	15	CASNNPGESKNIQYF	TGTGCCAGTAACAATCCCGGGGAATCCAAAAACATTCAGTACTTC
TRBJ1-5	TRBV2	NA	NA	12	CASRPQGQPQHF	TGTGCCAGCCGACCCCAGGGCCAGCCCCAGCATTTT
TRBJ2-1	TRBV9	NA	NA	16	CASSGRLAPSYNEQFF	TGTGCCAGCAGCGGACGCCTAGCGCCGTCCTACAATGAGCAGTTCTTC
TRBJ2-3	TRBV6-4	TRBD2	NA	15	CASKREAPSTDTQYF	TGTGCCAGCAAGCGGGAGGCCCCTAGCACAGATACGCAGTATTTT
TRBJ2-1	TRBV24-1	NA	NA	12	CATSVESDEQFF	TGTGCCACCAGTGTTGAGAGTGATGAGCAGTTCTTC
TRBJ2-7	TRBV27	TRBD1	NA	16	CASSLTSGQGFHEQYF	TGTGCCAGCAGTCTTACCTCAGGACAGGGATTTCACGAGCAGTACTTC
TRBJ2-1	TRBV13	NA	NA	14	CASSLFPTEATQFF	TGTGCCAGCAGCCTCTTTCCGACGGAGGCGACGCAGTTCTTC
TRBJ2-5	TRBV24-1	NA	once	16	CATSESGQIRQETQYF	TGTGCCACCAGTGAAAGTGGACAGATTCGACAAGAGACCCAGTACTTC
TRBJ1-1	TRBV11-2	TRBD1	once	14	CASSKDRGPTEAFF	TGTGCCAGCAGCAAGGACAGGGGGCCCACTGAAGCTTTCTTT
TRBJ2-6	TRBV12-1	NA	NA	19	CASSSDIRQPESGANVLTF	TGTGCCAGCAGCTCAGACATACGCCAACCTGAATCTGGGGCCAACGTCCTGACTTTC
TRBJ2-2	TRBV7-3	NA	NA	13	CASSVTETGELFF	TGTGCCAGCTCCGTCACGGAGACCGGGGAGCTGTTTTTT
TRBJ2-1	TRBV5-1	NA	NA	14	CASSLASLRSEQFF	TGCGCCAGCAGCTTGGCCAGTTTGAGGAGTGAGCAGTTCTTC
TRBJ2-5	TRBV3-1/TRBV3-2	NA	NA	13	CASSRRGQETQYF	TGTGCCAGCAGCCGAAGGGGGCAAGAGACCCAGTACTTC
TRBJ2-3	TRBV5-1	TRBD2	once	16	CASSLGLAGSTDTQYF	TGCGCCAGCAGCTTGGGACTAGCGGGATCCACAGATACGCAGTATTTT
TRBJ1-1	TRBV10-2	NA	NA	13	CASTRGRNTEAFF	TGCGCCAGCACACGGGGTAGGAACACTGAAGCTTTCTTT
TRBJ1-4	TRBV6-6	NA	NA	15	CASSYSFGVGEKLFF	TGTGCCAGCAGTTACTCATTCGGGGTTGGTGAAAAACTGTTTTTT
TRBJ1-2	TRBV7-2	NA	NA	13	CASSIGQIHGYTF	TGTGCCAGCAGCATCGGACAGATCCATGGCTACACCTTC
TRBJ2-3	TRBV12-3/TRBV12-4	NA	NA	12	CASREKADTQYF	TGTGCCAGCAGGGAGAAAGCAGATACGCAGTATTTT
TRBJ2-1	TRBV6-4	NA	NA	15	CASSDLTRGTDEQFF	TGTGCCAGCAGTGACTTGACTAGAGGGACCGATGAGCAGTTCTTC
TRBJ1-1	TRBV7-9	TRBD1	NA	15	CASGTESKMNTEAFF	TGTGCCAGTGGGACAGAATCAAAGATGAACACTGAAGCTTTCTTT